This is a list of T cell receptor beta chains from one sample in a study of T-cell memory formation after mild COVID-19. Each CDR3 protein gets one entry after TCRdb re-called the 5' RACE reads with MiXCR. This sample has fewer than 150,000 distinct CDR3 sequences, with approximately 5.9% found just once. Sequences were obtained from PBMCs or a T cell subset sorted from them (not recorded which). These receptors came from an adult woman who had mild COVID-19 (a few samples of this study predate the infection). Cell type and time point are not known. Each CDR3 is given with its conserved first and last residue. The D gene is left open where the match is weak. Expanded clones get a size class; other rows say once, few or many, or leave the size out.

TRBD2	TRBJ2-1	15	TRBV7-2	-	TGTGCCAGCAGCTTACATGGCGGGGGGCCGAATGAGCAGTTCTTC	CASSLHGGGPNEQFF
TRBD1	TRBJ2-7	15	TRBV7-2	-	TGTGCCAGCAGGTCTACCGGGACAGACGCCTACGAGCAGTACTTC	CASRSTGTDAYEQYF
TRBD2	TRBJ2-7	17	TRBV19	few	TGTGCCAGTAGTATAGATCGGAGACTAGCGGGGATTCACGAGCAGTACTTC	CASSIDRRLAGIHEQYF
TRBD2	TRBJ2-3	15	TRBV7-8	-	TGTGCCAGCAGCACCGGGGCCAGCGGGAGAGATACGCAGTATTTT	CASSTGASGRDTQYF
-	TRBJ2-6	15	TRBV12-3/TRBV12-4	-	TGTGCCAGCAGTTTACGGTTAGCTGGGGCCAACGTCCTGACTTTC	CASSLRLAGANVLTF
-	TRBJ2-6	17	TRBV6-5	few	TGTGCCAGCAGTTACTCGACGTTGAGGGCTGGGGCCAACGTCCTGACTTTC	CASSYSTLRAGANVLTF
-	TRBJ2-1	14	TRBV24-1	many	TGTGCCACCAGTGATGGGACCGTTTACAATGAGCAGTTCTTC	CATSDGTVYNEQFF
-	TRBJ2-2	19	TRBV21-1	many	TGTGCCAGCAGCAGAGGCGCGGGCTACCGAAGGACGAACACCGGGGAGCTGTTTTTT	CASSRGAGYRRTNTGELFF
TRBD1	TRBJ2-7	15	TRBV6-6	-	TGTGCCAGCAGACCCTTACAGGGGGCGGGGAACGAGCAGTACTTC	CASRPLQGAGNEQYF
TRBD1	TRBJ1-6	14	TRBV3-1	-	TGTGCCAGCAGCCCTCCCCACAGGGGGACAACCCTCCACTTT	CASSPPHRGTTLHF
-	TRBJ1-1	13	TRBV29-1	-	TGCAGCGTTGATTGGGGGGAATGGACTGAAGCTTTCTTT	CSVDWGEWTEAFF
TRBD1	TRBJ2-7	15	TRBV5-1	few	TGCGCCAGCAGCTTGGCTGGACAGGAGGCCTACGAGCAGTACTTC	CASSLAGQEAYEQYF
TRBD1	TRBJ1-2	17	TRBV4-2	few	TGTGCCAGCAGCCAAGATCTTTCCGGGACAGGGTCCTATGGCTACACCTTC	CASSQDLSGTGSYGYTF
-	TRBJ2-2	19	TRBV19	few	TGTGCCAGTAGTAGCAAAGGGGGGACAACAACCGGGAACACCGGGGAGCTGTTTTTT	CASSSKGGTTTGNTGELFF
-	TRBJ1-2	15	TRBV3-1	many	TGTGCCAGCAGCCAAGATCTGGGGAGTCCGGGAGGCTACACCTTC	CASSQDLGSPGGYTF
TRBD2	TRBJ2-5	15	TRBV6-2/TRBV6-3	few	TGTGCCAGCAGCCCCGGGACTAGCGGGATGGAGACCCAGTACTTC	CASSPGTSGMETQYF
-	TRBJ2-5	18	TRBV7-8	few	TGTGCCAGCAGCTCCCATAGCATACACGGGACACTCCAAGAGACCCAGTACTTC	CASSSHSIHGTLQETQYF
-	TRBJ1-5	15	TRBV19	few	TGTGCCAGTAGCCCCATTGGGATAAGCAATCAGCCCCAGCATTTT	CASSPIGISNQPQHF
-	TRBJ1-2	14	TRBV13	many	TGTGCCAGCAGCTTATCCTTAGGGCGTTATGGCTACACCTTC	CASSLSLGRYGYTF
-	TRBJ1-2	14	TRBV7-2	few	TGTGCCAGCAGCTTGGGTGACGCCCGCGGGGGCTACACCTTC	CASSLGDARGGYTF
-	TRBJ2-5	12	TRBV12-3/TRBV12-4	many	TGTGCCAGCAGTTTACTCGAAGAGACCCAGTACTTC	CASSLLEETQYF
-	TRBJ2-1	16	TRBV24-1	few	TGTGCCACCAGTGATGGCTTCCGGAAAAGGACGAATGAGCAGTTCTTC	CATSDGFRKRTNEQFF
TRBD1	TRBJ1-5	16	TRBV12-3/TRBV12-4	-	TGTGCCAGCAGTGCCGGGGGGACAGGGCGCAATCAGCCCCAGCATTTT	CASSAGGTGRNQPQHF
TRBD1	TRBJ2-5	15	TRBV5-1	many	TGCGCCAGCAGCACAGGGGGACAGAATCAAGAGACCCAGTACTTC	CASSTGGQNQETQYF
-	TRBJ1-1	14	TRBV5-1	-	TGCGCCAGCAGCAAGGAAATTACGAACACTGAAGCTTTCTTT	CASSKEITNTEAFF
-	TRBJ1-4	16	TRBV18	-	TGTGCCAGCTCAACCAGTGCAGTCGGGGCTAATGAAAAACTGTTTTTT	CASSTSAVGANEKLFF
-	TRBJ2-7	13	TRBV5-1	many	TGCGCCAGCAGCTTGGTTAGCTCCTACGAGCAGTACTTC	CASSLVSSYEQYF
TRBD2	TRBJ2-3	15	TRBV6-5	many	TGTGCCAGCACCCCAGCGGGAGGGCCTACGGATACGCAGTATTTT	CASTPAGGPTDTQYF